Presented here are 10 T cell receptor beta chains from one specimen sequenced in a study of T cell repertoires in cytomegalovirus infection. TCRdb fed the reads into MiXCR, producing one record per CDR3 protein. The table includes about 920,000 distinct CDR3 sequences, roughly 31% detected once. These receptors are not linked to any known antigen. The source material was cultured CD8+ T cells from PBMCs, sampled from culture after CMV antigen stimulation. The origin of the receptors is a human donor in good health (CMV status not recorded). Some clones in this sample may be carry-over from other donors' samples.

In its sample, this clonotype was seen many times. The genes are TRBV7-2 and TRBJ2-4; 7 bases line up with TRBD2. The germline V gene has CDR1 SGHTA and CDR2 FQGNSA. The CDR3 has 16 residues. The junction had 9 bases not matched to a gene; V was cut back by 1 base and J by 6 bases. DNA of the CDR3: TGTGCCAGCAGCTTAGGGCGGCAGGGAGGGGCAAACATTCAGTACTTC. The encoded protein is CASSLGRQGGANIQYF.

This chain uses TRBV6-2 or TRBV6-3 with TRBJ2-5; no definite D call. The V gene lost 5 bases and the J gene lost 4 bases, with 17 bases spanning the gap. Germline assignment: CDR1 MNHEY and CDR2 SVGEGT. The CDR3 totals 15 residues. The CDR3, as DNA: TGTGCCAGCAGTAGAAACCCAGGTAGACCAGAGACCCAGTACTTC. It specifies CASSRNPGRPETQYF.

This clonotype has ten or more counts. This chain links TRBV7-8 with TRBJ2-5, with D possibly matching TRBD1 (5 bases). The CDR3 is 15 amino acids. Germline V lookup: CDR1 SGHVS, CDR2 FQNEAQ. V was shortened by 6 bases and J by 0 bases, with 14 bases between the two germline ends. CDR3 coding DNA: TGTGCCAGCAGTTCCATTGGGGCGGACCAAGAGACCCAGTACTTC. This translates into CASSSIGADQETQYF.

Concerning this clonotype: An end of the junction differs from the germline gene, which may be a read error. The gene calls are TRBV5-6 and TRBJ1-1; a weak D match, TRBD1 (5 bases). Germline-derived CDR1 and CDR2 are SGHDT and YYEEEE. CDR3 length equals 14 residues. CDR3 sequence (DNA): TGTGCCAGCAGCTCCACAGGATTAAACACTAAAGCTTTCTTT. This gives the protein CASSSTGLNTKAFF.

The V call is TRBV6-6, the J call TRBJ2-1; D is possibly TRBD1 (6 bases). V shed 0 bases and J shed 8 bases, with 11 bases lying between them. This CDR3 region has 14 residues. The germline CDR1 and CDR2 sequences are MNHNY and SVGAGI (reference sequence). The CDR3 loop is CASSYSTGFDEQFF. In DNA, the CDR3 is TGTGCCAGCAGTTACTCAACAGGGTTCGATGAGCAGTTCTTC.

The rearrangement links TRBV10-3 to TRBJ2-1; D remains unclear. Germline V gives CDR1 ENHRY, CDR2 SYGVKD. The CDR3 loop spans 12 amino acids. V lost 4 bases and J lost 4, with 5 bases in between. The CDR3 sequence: CAISAGYNEQFF. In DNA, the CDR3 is TGTGCCATCAGTGCCGGTTACAATGAGCAGTTCTTC.

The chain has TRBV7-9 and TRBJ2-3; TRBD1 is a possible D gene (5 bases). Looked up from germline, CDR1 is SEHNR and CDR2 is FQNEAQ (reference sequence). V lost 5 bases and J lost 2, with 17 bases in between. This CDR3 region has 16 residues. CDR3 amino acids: CASSPWGEPITDTQYF. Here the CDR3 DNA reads TGTGCCAGCAGCCCGTGGGGCGAGCCTATCACAGATACGCAGTATTTT.

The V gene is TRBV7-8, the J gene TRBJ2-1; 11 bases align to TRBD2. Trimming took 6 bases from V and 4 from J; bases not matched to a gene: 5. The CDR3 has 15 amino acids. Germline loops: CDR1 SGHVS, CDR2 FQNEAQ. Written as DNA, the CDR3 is TGTGCCAGCAGGACGGGACTAGCGGTGTACAATGAGCAGTTCTTC. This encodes CASRTGLAVYNEQFF.

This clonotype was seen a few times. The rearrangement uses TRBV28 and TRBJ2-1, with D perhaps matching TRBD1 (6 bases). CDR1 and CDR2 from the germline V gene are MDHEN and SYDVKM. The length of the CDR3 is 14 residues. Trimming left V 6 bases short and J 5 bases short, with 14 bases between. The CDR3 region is CASSGTQIHNEQFF. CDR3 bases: TGTGCCAGCAGCGGGACACAGATCCACAATGAGCAGTTCTTC.

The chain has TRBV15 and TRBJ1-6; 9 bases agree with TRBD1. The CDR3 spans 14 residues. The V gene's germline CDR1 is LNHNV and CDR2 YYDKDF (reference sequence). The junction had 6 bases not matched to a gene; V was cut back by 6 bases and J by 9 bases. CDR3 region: CATRNRGHVSPLHF. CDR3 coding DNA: TGTGCCACCAGAAACAGGGGGCATGTTTCACCCCTCCACTTT.